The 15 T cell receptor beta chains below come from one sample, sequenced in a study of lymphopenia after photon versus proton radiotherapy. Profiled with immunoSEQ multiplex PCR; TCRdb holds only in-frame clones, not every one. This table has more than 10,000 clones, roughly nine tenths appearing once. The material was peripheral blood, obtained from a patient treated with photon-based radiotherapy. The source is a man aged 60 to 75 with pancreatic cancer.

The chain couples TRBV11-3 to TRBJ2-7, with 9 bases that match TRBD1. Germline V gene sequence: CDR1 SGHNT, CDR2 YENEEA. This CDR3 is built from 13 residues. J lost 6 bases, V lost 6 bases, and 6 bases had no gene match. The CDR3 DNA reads TGTGCCAGCAGTCGGACAGGGGAGGGCGAGCAGTACTTC. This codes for CASSRTGEGEQYF.

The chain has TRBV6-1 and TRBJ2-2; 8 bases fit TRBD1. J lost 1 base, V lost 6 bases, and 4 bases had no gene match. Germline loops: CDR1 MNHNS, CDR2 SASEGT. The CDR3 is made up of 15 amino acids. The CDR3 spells CASRGQVMNTGELFF. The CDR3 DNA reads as TGTGCCAGCAGGGGACAGGTCATGAACACCGGGGAGCTGTTTTTT.

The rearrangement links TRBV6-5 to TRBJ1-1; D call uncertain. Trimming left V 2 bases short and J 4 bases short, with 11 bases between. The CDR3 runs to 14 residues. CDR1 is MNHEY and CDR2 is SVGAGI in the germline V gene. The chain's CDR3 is CASSYNGRTTEAFF. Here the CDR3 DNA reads TGTGCCAGCAGTTACAACGGACGAACCACTGAAGCTTTCTTT.

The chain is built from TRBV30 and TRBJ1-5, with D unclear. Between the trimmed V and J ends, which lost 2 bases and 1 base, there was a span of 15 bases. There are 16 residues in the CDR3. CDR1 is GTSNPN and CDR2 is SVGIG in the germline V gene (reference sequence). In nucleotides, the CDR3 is TGTGCCTGGAGTAGAAGGTACGGCGGCAGCAATCAGCCCCAGCATTTT. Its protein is CAWSRRYGGSNQPQHF.

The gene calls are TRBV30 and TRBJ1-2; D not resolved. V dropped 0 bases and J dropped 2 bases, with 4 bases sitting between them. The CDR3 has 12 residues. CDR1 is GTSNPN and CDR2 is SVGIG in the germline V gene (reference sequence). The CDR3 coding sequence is TGTGCCTGGAGTGTCCTCAACTATGGCTACACCTTC. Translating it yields CAWSVLNYGYTF. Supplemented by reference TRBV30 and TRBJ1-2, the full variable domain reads SQTIHQWPATLVQPVGSPLSLECTVEGTSNPNLYWYRQAAGRGLQLLFYSVGIGQISSEVPQNLSASRPQDRQFILSSKKLLLSDSGFYLCAWSVLNYGYTFGSGTRLTVV.

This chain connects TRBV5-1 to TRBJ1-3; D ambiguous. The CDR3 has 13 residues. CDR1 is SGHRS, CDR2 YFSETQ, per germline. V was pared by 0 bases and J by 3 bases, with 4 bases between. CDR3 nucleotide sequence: TGCGCCAGCAGCTTGGGAGGTGGAAACACCATATATTTT. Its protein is CASSLGGGNTIYF.

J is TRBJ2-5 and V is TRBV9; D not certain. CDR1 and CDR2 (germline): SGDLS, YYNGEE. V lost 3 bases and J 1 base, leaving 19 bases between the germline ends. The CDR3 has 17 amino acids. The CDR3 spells CASSGQSSSGTQETQYF. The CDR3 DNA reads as TGTGCCAGCAGCGGCCAAAGTTCTAGTGGTACCCAAGAGACCCAGTACTTC.

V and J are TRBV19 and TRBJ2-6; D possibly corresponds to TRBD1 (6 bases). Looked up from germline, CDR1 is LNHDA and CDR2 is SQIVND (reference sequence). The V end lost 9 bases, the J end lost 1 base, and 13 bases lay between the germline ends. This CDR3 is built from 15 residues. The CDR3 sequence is CASTTGSSGANVLTF. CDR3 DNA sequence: TGTGCCAGCACTACAGGGTCTTCTGGGGCCAACGTCCTGACTTTC.

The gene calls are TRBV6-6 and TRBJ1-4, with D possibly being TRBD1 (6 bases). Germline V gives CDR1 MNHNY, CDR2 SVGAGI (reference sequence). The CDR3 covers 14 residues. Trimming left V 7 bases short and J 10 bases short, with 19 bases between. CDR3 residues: CASTGAGVNGKLFF. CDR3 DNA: TGTGCCAGCACCGGCGCAGGGGTTAACGGAAAACTGTTTTTT.

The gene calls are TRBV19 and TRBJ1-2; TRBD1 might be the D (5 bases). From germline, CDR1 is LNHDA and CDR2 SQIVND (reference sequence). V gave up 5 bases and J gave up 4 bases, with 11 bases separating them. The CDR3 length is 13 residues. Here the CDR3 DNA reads TGTGCCAGTAGTTTGGGGCAAATCTATGGCTACACCTTC. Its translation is CASSLGQIYGYTF.

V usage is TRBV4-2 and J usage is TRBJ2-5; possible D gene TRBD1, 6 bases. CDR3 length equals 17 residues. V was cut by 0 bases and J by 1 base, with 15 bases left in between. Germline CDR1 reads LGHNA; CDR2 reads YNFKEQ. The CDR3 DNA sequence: TGTGCCAGCAGCCAAGAGTTAGGGCAGGGGTCCCAAGAGACCCAGTACTTC. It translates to CASSQELGQGSQETQYF.

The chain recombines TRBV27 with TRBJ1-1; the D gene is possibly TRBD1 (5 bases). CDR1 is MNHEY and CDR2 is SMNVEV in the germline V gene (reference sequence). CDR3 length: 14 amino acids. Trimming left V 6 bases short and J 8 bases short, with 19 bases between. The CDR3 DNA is TGTGCCAGCAGGTCGGGGGTCGGGGGTTCCGAAGCTTTCTTT. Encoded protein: CASRSGVGGSEAFF.

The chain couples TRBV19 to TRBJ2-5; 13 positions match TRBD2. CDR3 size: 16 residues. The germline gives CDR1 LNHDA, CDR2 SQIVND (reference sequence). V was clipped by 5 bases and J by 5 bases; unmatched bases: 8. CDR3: CASSVQTSGGRETQYF. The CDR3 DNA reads TGTGCCAGTAGTGTTCAGACTAGCGGGGGGAGGGAGACCCAGTACTTC.

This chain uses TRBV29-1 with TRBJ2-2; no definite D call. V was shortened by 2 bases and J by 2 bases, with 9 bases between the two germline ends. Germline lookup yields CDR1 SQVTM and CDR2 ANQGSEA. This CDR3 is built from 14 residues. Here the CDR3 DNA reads TGCAGCGTTGAAACCGGAACAAACACCGGGGAGCTGTTTTTT. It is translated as CSVETGTNTGELFF.

In nucleotides, the CDR3 is TGTGCCAGCAGCTTAGAGGCCGCTGTCGACGAGCAGTACTTC. Its protein is CASSLEAAVDEQYF. The chain has TRBV7-8 and TRBJ2-7, with no clear D. The CDR3 loop spans 14 amino acids. Germline-derived CDR1 and CDR2 are SGHVS and FQNEAQ. Trimming left V 1 base short and J 5 bases short, with 12 bases between.